One and the same sample provided the 3 T cell receptor beta chains below, sequenced in a study of cytomegalovirus exposure and HLA in healthy donors. A multiplex PCR was run with 60 Vbeta primers and 13 Jbeta primers. Sequencing used immunoSEQ multiplex PCR; TCRdb keeps in-frame clones, though not all of them. This sample has 100,000 or so clones; 85% to 90% occur once, and the top ten carry less than 5%. The sample consisted of PBMCs. These receptors were obtained from a man aged 25-45 years in good health and CMV-seronegative.

CDR3 DNA: TGTGCCAGCAGCAAGCGCTATGGCTACACCTTC. Translating gives CASSKRYGYTF. The rearrangement uses TRBV28 and TRBJ1-2; no clear D gene. CDR3 length: 11 residues. Germline lookup yields CDR1 MDHEN and CDR2 SYDVKM. V was clipped by 6 bases and J by 4 bases, with 6 bases between them.

In this sample, this clone turned up a few times. CDR3 protein: CASSLLGNTEAFF. The CDR3 DNA follows: TGTGCCAGCAGCCTCCTAGGGAACACTGAAGCTTTCTTT. The rearrangement links TRBV4-2 to TRBJ1-1; D is undetermined. Germline values: CDR1 LGHNA, CDR2 YNFKEQ. The CDR3 runs to 13 residues. With 4 bases removed from V and 1 base from J, the gap between germline ends came to 7 bases.

V and J are TRBV2 and TRBJ2-7; a weak D match, TRBD1 (5 bases). V lost 8 bases to trimming and J lost 2 bases, with 13 bases between them. The germline gives CDR1 SNHLY, CDR2 FYNNEI. The CDR3 is 13 residues long. The CDR3 loop reads CASEWGAAYEQYF. The CDR3 nucleotides read TGTGCCAGCGAGTGGGGCGCCGCCTACGAGCAGTACTTC.